The next 29 T cell receptor beta chains were all read from a single sample in a study of T cell responses to AZD1222 COVID-19 vaccine. The data were produced by immunoSEQ multiplex PCR, yet TCRdb's version contains in-frame clones alone and is incomplete. Of about 150,000 clones in the sample, roughly 88% are singletons; the top ten hold 1.5% to 2.5%. This sample comprised peripheral blood, obtained 28 days after the second AZD1222 dose. Receptors were obtained from an adult who received the AZD1222 COVID-19 vaccine.

J is TRBJ1-2 and V is TRBV4-1; unclear D gene. CDR3 size: 15 residues. The V gene lost 5 bases and the J gene lost 4 bases, with 17 bases spanning the gap. Germline CDR1 is MGHRA and CDR2 is YSYEKL. The CDR3 nucleotides are TGCGCCAGCAGCTCCCCTCCCAAACGGAGCTATGGCTACACCTTC. It translates to CASSSPPKRSYGYTF.

The V gene is TRBV9, the J gene TRBJ2-4; 8 bases are a match to TRBD2. The CDR3 is made up of 15 amino acids. Germline V gene data show CDR1 as SGDLS and CDR2 as YYNGEE. Trimming took 4 bases from V and 8 from J; bases not matched to a gene: 11. As DNA, the CDR3 is TGTGCCAGCAGCTCCGGACTAGCTCCAGGATACATTCAGTACTTC. Translating gives CASSSGLAPGYIQYF.

This clone came up once. The chain has TRBV6-5 and TRBJ2-3, with 8 nucleotides matching TRBD1. The CDR3 is 15 amino acids. Germline V gives CDR1 MNHEY, CDR2 SVGAGI. After removal of 6 bases from V and 0 bases from J, the junction contained 5 bases not matched to a gene. The CDR3 sequence: CASSSRQGSTDTQYF. In DNA, the CDR3 is TGTGCCAGCAGCTCCCGACAGGGGAGCACAGATACGCAGTATTTT.

This chain joins TRBV27 and TRBJ1-1; D is uncertain. The CDR3 spans 16 residues. Germline CDR1 reads MNHEY; CDR2 reads SMNVEV (reference sequence). The germline V and J ends were trimmed by 9 bases and 0 bases, with 20 bases remaining between them. The CDR3 bases are TGTGCCAGTAAATCGCGAGGTGGCCTTATGAACACTGAAGCTTTCTTT. Amino acids: CASKSRGGLMNTEAFF.

V usage is TRBV2 and J usage is TRBJ1-5; 11 positions agree with TRBD1. This CDR3 spans 13 amino acids. After removal of 6 bases from V and 6 bases from J, the junction contained 1 base not matched to a gene. From germline, CDR1 is SNHLY and CDR2 FYNNEI. CDR3 sequence (DNA): TGTGCCAGCAGAGGGACAGGGGGTCAGCCCCAGCATTTT. It yields the protein CASRGTGGQPQHF.

CDR3 bases: TGTGCCAGCAGCTGGGAGGCCGGTCAGCCCCAGCATTTT. The encoded protein is CASSWEAGQPQHF. V gene TRBV7-3 combines with J gene TRBJ1-5; D remains unclear. Trimming removed 4 bases at V and 6 bases at J, with 10 bases between. CDR1 and CDR2 from the germline V gene are SGHTA and FQGTGA. This CDR3 contains 13 residues.

The chain carries TRBV19 and TRBJ2-5; 10 nucleotides line up with TRBD2. The CDR3 contains 14 residues. V gave up 5 bases and J gave up 3 bases; unmatched junction bases: 3. Per the germline V gene, CDR1 is LNHDA and CDR2 is SQIVND (reference sequence). CDR3 sequence reads: CASSLAGAEETQYF. CDR3 coding DNA: TGTGCCAGTAGTCTAGCGGGAGCGGAAGAGACCCAGTACTTC.

The V gene is TRBV7-9, the J gene TRBJ1-1; a weak D match, TRBD1 (6 bases). From germline, CDR1 is SEHNR and CDR2 FQNEAQ (reference sequence). V was trimmed by 8 bases and J by 1 base, leaving 29 bases between them. This CDR3 is built from 19 residues. The DNA for the CDR3 is TGTGCCAGCGGGGCCCCAGACAGGTCGGAGTTTAATCGGAACACTGAAGCTTTCTTT. Its protein product is CASGAPDRSEFNRNTEAFF.

This chain uses TRBV4-1 with TRBJ1-6; TRBD1 agrees at 8 bases. The CDR3 runs to 16 residues. Trimming took 4 bases from V and 5 from J; bases not matched to a gene: 7. The germline V gene has CDR1 MGHRA and CDR2 YSYEKL. The CDR3: CASSPRTGTNNSPLHF. In DNA form, the CDR3 reads TGCGCCAGCAGCCCCCGGACAGGGACGAATAATTCACCCCTCCACTTT.

The chain employs TRBV7-8 and TRBJ1-4; D ambiguous. Germline CDR1 and CDR2: SGHVS and FQNEAQ. Trimming left V 1 base short and J 11 bases short, with 17 bases between. The CDR3 extends over 15 amino acids. The CDR3 DNA sequence: TGTGCCAGCAGCTTAGGGGGAGTAACTCCCGGGAAACTGTTTTTT. This gives the protein CASSLGGVTPGKLFF.

In regard to this clone: An end of the junction differs from the germline gene, which may be a read error. The CDR3 nucleotides read TGTGCCAGCAGCTCGTCCACCCGGGACTCCCACAATGAGCAGTTCTTC. As protein: CASSSSTRDSHNEQFF. The chain has TRBV7-6 and TRBJ2-1, with a possible D match to TRBD2 (6 bases). CDR1 and CDR2 (germline): SGHVS, FNYEAQ. The length of the CDR3 is 16 residues.

V usage is TRBV11-3 and J usage is TRBJ2-2, with no clear D. In germline, CDR1 is SGHNT, CDR2 YENEEA. The CDR3 sequence is 13 residues long. V lost 4 bases, J lost 0 bases, and 3 bases lay in between. The CDR3 DNA reads TGTGCCAGCAGCTACCCGAACACCGGGGAGCTGTTTTTT. It specifies CASSYPNTGELFF.

The V and J genes are TRBV7-9 and TRBJ1-2; 8 nucleotides agree with TRBD1. The CDR3 contains 15 residues. Germline-derived CDR1 and CDR2 are SEHNR and FQNEAQ (reference sequence). The ends lost 5 bases at V and 0 bases at J; junction bases unmatched: 5. CDR3 amino acids: CASSLTGGPNYGYTF. The CDR3 nucleotides read TGTGCCAGCAGCCTTACAGGGGGACCTAACTATGGCTACACCTTC.

This chain uses TRBV27 with TRBJ1-6, with D uncertain. V shed 7 bases and J shed 0 bases, with 10 bases lying between them. The germline V gene encodes CDR1 MNHEY and CDR2 SMNVEV (reference sequence). CDR3 length: 15 amino acids. CDR3 sequence (DNA): TGTGCCAGCAAGAGGGAGAGCTCCTATAATTCACCCCTCCACTTT. Translating it yields CASKRESSYNSPLHF.

The chain combines TRBV9 with TRBJ2-7; possible D gene TRBD1, 6 bases. Germline CDR1 is SGDLS and CDR2 is YYNGEE. This CDR3 region has 15 residues. Trimming removed 0 bases from V and 9 bases from J, with 19 bases in between. Written as DNA, the CDR3 is TGTGCCAGCAGCGTAGAATCGGTGGGGGCGCTACGGCAGTACTTC. It translates to CASSVESVGALRQYF.

V usage is TRBV9 and J usage is TRBJ1-2, with 10 positions matching TRBD1. V lost 3 bases to trimming and J lost 2 bases; unmatched junction nucleotides: 4. Germline V CDR1 and CDR2: SGDLS, YYNGEE. This CDR3 contains 15 residues. The CDR3 is CASSGQGAKNYGYTF. The CDR3 DNA reads as TGTGCCAGCAGCGGACAGGGGGCGAAGAACTATGGCTACACCTTC.

The rearrangement joins TRBV7-9 to TRBJ2-7; perhaps TRBD1 as D (7 bases). Trimming cost V 11 bases and J 6 bases, with 14 bases left between them. Germline CDR1 is SEHNR and CDR2 is FQNEAQ (reference sequence). The CDR3 is 11 amino acids. The CDR3 spells CAGQGGGEQYF. The CDR3 DNA is TGTGCCGGGCAGGGGGGAGGCGAGCAGTACTTC.

The chain is built from TRBV3-1 (or the pseudogene TRBV3-2) and TRBJ1-1; possibly TRBD1 for D (5 bases). V was cut by 7 bases and J by 3 bases, with 15 bases left in between. The CDR3 runs to 14 residues. Germline loops: CDR1 LGHDT, CDR2 YNNKEL (reference sequence). CDR3 sequence reads: CASTLRQFYTEAFF. The DNA of the CDR3 is TGTGCCAGCACCCTCAGACAGTTTTACACTGAAGCTTTCTTT.

The chain has TRBV6-5 and TRBJ2-1, with unresolved D. Trimming removed 2 bases from V and 2 bases from J, with 4 bases in between. This CDR3 is built from 13 residues. Germline V gene data show CDR1 as MNHEY and CDR2 as SVGAGI. The CDR3 nucleotides read TGTGCCAGCAGTTACACTACCTACAATGAGCAGTTCTTC. Encoded protein: CASSYTTYNEQFF.

The chain links TRBV18 to TRBJ2-7; D unclear. CDR3 length equals 14 residues. Germline assignment: CDR1 KGHSH and CDR2 LQKENI. V shed 3 bases and J shed 3 bases, with 12 bases lying between them. CDR3 sequence: CASSPPRPNYEQYF. Written as DNA, the CDR3 is TGTGCCAGCTCACCGCCTCGTCCAAACTACGAGCAGTACTTC. Full variable domain (remainder filled in from reference TRBV18 and TRBJ2-7): NAGVMQNPRHLVRRRGQEARLRCSPMKGHSHVYWYRQLPEEGLKFMVYLQKENIIDESGMPKERFSAEFPKEGPSILRIQQVVRGDSAAYFCASSPPRPNYEQYFGPGTRLTVT.

Notes on this clone: Other DNA sequences in this specimen translate into the identical CDR3. V and J are TRBV7-8 and TRBJ1-1, with 7 nucleotides matching TRBD1. Germline assignment: CDR1 SGHVS and CDR2 FQNEAQ. This CDR3 spans 15 amino acids. Germline trimming cut 1 base from V and 0 bases from J; bases unmatched to any gene: 2. The CDR3 coding sequence is TGTGCCAGCAGCTTAGGGACAGGAGTGAACACTGAAGCTTTCTTT. Its protein is CASSLGTGVNTEAFF.

The chain couples TRBV5-4 to TRBJ2-3, with D perhaps matching TRBD1 or TRBD2 (6 bases each). Germline V gives CDR1 SGHNT, CDR2 YYREEE (reference sequence). V shed 3 bases and J shed 6 bases, with 11 bases lying between them. This CDR3 is 13 amino acids long. CDR3 amino acids: CASSWRGGDTQYF. CDR3 nucleotide sequence: TGTGCCAGCAGCTGGAGAGGGGGGGATACGCAGTATTTT.

The chain employs TRBV29-1 and TRBJ1-2, with TRBD1 identical over 8 bases. After removal of 2 bases from V and 1 base from J, the junction contained 15 bases not matched to a gene. Germline CDR1 is SQVTM and CDR2 is ANQGSEA. This CDR3 is built from 18 residues. The CDR3 loop is CSVEMDGQGQPYNYGYTF. In DNA form, the CDR3 reads TGCAGCGTTGAAATGGACGGACAGGGACAACCTTATAACTATGGCTACACCTTC.

This clone was detected once. Written as DNA, the CDR3 is TGTGCCAGCAGCTCTCGAGTCTCCGGGACAGGGGACGAAAAACTGTTTTTT. The encoded protein is CASSSRVSGTGDEKLFF. This chain joins TRBV9 and TRBJ1-4; TRBD1 aligns across 10 bases. The CDR3 is 17 residues long. The germline V gene encodes CDR1 SGDLS and CDR2 YYNGEE. Trimming removed 4 bases from V and 8 bases from J; junction bases left unmatched: 14.

In this sample, this clone turned up a few times. The chain uses TRBV27 and TRBJ1-6; possible D gene TRBD1, 6 bases. V was pared by 3 bases and J by 6 bases, with 9 bases between. The CDR3 covers 14 residues. The germline gives CDR1 MNHEY, CDR2 SMNVEV (reference sequence). CDR3 region: CASSFRGGNSPLHF. The CDR3 nucleotides read TGTGCCAGCAGTTTTCGAGGGGGTAATTCACCCCTCCACTTT.

The CDR3: CASSISSGGYEQYF. In nucleotides, the CDR3 is TGTGCCAGTAGTATAAGTTCCGGGGGCTACGAGCAGTACTTC. This rearrangement joins TRBV19 to TRBJ2-7; D perhaps matches TRBD2 (6 bases). The germline CDR1 and CDR2 sequences are LNHDA and SQIVND (reference sequence). The germline V and J ends were trimmed by 2 bases and 3 bases, with 11 bases remaining between them. This CDR3 spans 14 amino acids.

This chain uses TRBV10-1 with TRBJ2-1, with D maybe TRBD1 (6 bases). Trimming took 5 bases from V and 5 from J, leaving 19 bases between them. CDR1 WNHNN and CDR2 SYGVQD come from the germline V gene (reference sequence). The CDR3 covers 16 residues. CDR3 region: CASSTNRVGKNNEQFF. The CDR3 DNA sequence: TGCGCCAGCAGTACCAACAGGGTGGGAAAAAACAATGAGCAGTTCTTC.

The chain couples TRBV9 to TRBJ1-5; D may be TRBD1 (5 bases). This CDR3 contains 13 residues. Germline V gives CDR1 SGDLS, CDR2 YYNGEE. With 4 bases removed from V and 6 bases from J, the gap between germline ends came to 11 bases. CDR3: CASSFTGGQPQHF. CDR3 bases: TGTGCCAGCAGCTTCACGGGGGGTCAGCCCCAGCATTTT.

The chain uses TRBV5-5 and TRBJ1-2; TRBD1 agrees at 7 bases. Germline V gives CDR1 SGHKS, CDR2 YYEKEE (reference sequence). The CDR3 consists of 14 residues. Unmatched junction bases numbered 7, after V lost 5 bases and J lost 3 bases. CDR3 in amino acids: CASSSYRGYYGYTF. Here the CDR3 DNA reads TGTGCCAGCAGTTCTTACAGGGGTTACTATGGCTACACCTTC.